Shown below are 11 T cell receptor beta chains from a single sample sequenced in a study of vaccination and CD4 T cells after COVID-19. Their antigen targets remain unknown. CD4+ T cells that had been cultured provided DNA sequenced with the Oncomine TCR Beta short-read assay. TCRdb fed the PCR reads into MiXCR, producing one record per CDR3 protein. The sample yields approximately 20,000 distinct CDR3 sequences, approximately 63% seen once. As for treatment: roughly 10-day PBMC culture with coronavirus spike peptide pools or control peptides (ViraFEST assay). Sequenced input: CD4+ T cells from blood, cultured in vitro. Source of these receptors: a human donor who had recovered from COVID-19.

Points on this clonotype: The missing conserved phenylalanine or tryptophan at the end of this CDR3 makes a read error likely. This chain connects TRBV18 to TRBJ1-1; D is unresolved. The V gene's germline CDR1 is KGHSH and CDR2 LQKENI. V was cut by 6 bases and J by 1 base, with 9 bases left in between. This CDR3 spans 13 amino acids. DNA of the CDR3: TGTGCCAGCTCTCGAGGTGGGAACACTGAAGCTTTCCTT. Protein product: CASSRGGNTEAFL.

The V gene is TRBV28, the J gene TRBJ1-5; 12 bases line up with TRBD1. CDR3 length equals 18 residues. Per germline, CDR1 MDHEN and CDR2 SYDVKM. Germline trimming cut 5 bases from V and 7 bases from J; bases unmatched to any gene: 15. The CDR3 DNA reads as TGTGCCAGCAGTATCCCGCCGGGACAGGGGGCATCGCGGCAGCCCCAGCATTTT. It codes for CASSIPPGQGASRQPQHF.

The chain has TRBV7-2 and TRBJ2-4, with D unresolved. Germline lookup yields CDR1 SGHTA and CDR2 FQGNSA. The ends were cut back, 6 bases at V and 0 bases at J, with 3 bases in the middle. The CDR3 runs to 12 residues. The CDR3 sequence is CASRGAKNIQYF. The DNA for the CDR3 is TGTGCCAGCAGGGGAGCCAAAAACATTCAGTACTTC.

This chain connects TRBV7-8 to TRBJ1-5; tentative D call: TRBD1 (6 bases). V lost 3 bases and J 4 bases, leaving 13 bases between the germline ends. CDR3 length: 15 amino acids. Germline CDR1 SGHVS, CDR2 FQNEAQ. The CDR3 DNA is TGTGCCAGCAGCTTGAATTTGGACAGAAATCAGCCCCAGCATTTT. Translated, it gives CASSLNLDRNQPQHF.

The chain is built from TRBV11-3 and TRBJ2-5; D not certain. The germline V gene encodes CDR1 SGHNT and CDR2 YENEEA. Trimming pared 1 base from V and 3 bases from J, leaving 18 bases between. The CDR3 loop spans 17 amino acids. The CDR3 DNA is TGTGCCAGCAGCTTAGGTTCCCCCGAGATACGGGAAGAGACCCAGTACTTC. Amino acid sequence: CASSLGSPEIREETQYF.

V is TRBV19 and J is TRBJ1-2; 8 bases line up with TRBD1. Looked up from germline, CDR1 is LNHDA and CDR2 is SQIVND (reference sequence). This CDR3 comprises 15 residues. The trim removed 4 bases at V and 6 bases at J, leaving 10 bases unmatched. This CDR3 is CASSSPSTGDDGYTF. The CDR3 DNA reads TGTGCCAGTAGTAGCCCTTCGACAGGGGATGATGGCTACACCTTC.

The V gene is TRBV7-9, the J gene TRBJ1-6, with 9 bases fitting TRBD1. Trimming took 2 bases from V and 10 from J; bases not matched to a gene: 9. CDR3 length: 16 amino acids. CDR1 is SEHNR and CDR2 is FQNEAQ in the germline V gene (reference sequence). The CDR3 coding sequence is TGTGCCAGCAGCTTATTGAGGACAGGGGTATCCTCACCCCTCCACTTT. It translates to CASSLLRTGVSSPLHF.

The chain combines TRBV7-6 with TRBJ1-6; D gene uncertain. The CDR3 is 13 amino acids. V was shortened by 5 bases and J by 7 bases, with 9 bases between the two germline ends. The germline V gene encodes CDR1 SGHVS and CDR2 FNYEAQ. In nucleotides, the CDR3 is TGTGCCAGCAGCCGATCAGAGAATTCACCCCTCCACTTT. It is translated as CASSRSENSPLHF. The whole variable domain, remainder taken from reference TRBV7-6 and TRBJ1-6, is GAGVSQSPRYKVTKRGQDVALRCDPISGHVSLYWYRQALGQGPEFLTYFNYEAQQDKSGLPNDRFSAERPEGSISTLTIQRTEQRDSAMYRCASSRSENSPLHFGNGTRLTVT.

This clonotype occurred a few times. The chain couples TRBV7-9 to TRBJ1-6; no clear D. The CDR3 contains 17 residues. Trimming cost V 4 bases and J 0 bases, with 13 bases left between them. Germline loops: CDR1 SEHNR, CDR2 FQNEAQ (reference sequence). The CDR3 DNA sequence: TGTGCCAGCAGCTCCCCCCGAGAGAGCTCCTATAATTCACCCCTCCACTTT. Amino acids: CASSSPRESSYNSPLHF.

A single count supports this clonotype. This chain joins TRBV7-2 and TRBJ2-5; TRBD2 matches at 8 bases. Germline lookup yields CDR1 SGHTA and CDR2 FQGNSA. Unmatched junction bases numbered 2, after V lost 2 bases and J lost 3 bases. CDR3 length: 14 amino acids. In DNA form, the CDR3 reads TGTGCCAGCAGCTTAAGCGGGAGTAAAGAGACCCAGTACTTC. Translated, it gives CASSLSGSKETQYF. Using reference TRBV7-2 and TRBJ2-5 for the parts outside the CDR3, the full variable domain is GAGVSQSPSNKVTEKGKDVELRCDPISGHTALYWYRQSLGQGLEFLIYFQGNSAPDKSGLPSDRFSAERTGGSVSTLTIQRTQQEDSAVYLCASSLSGSKETQYFGPGTRLLVL.

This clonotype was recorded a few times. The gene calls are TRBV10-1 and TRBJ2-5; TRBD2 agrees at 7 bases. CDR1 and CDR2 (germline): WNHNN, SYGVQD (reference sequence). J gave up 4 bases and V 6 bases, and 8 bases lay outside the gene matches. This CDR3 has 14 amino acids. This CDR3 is CASSMGGPSETQYF. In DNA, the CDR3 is TGCGCCAGCAGCATGGGAGGGCCCTCAGAGACCCAGTACTTC.